Reported below is one T cell receptor beta chain. CDR3 size: 14 residues. Trimming shortened V by 0 bases and J by 9 bases, and 9 bases separated the two germline ends. CDR1 and CDR2 from the germline V gene are MNHNY and SVGAGI (reference sequence). The data were produced by immunoSEQ multiplex PCR, yet TCRdb's version contains in-frame clones alone and is incomplete. The table includes more than 50,000 clones, roughly nine tenths detected once. This entry comes from a study of OX40 agonist ivuxolimab in advanced cancers. Here the sequenced sample was CD4+ or CD8+ T cells sorted from blood, taken in a trial of the OX40 agonist ivuxolimab. The chain joins TRBV6-6 to TRBJ1-6; D not resolved. The receptor's source is an adult with an advanced solid tumor such as melanoma, head and neck, liver or kidney cancer. CDR3 nucleotides: TGTGCCAGCAGTTACTCGGCAGGTTCTTCACCCCTCCACTTT. It specifies CASSYSAGSSPLHF.